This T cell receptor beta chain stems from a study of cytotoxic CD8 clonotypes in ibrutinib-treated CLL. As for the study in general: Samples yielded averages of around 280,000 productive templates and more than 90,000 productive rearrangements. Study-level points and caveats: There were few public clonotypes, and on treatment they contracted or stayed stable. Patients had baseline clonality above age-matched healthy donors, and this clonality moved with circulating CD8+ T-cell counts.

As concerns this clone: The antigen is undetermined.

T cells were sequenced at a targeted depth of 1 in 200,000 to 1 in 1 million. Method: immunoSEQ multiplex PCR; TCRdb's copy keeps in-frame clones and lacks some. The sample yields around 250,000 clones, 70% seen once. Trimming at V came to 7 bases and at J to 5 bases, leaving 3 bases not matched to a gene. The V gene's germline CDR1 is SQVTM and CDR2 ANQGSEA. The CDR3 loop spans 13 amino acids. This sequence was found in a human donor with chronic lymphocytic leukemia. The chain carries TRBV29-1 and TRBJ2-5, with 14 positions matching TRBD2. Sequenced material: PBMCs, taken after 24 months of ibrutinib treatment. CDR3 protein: CSGLAGGPETQYF. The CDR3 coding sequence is TGCAGCGGACTAGCGGGAGGGCCGGAGACCCAGTACTTC. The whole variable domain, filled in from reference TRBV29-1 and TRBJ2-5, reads SAVISQKPSRDICQRGTSLTIQCQVDSQVTMMFWYRQQPGQSLTLIATANQGSEATYESGFVIDKFPISRPNLTFSTLTVSNMSPEDSSIYLCSGLAGGPETQYFGPGTRLLVL.